These 27 T cell receptor beta chains were sequenced from one sample in a study of blood T cell repertoires in COVID-19. Repertoires were generated with immunoSEQ multiplex PCR, while TCRdb's copy carries only in-frame clones and drops some. The sample records a few hundred thousand clones, around 88% being singletons. Input material: PBMCs or T cells enriched from blood (not recorded which). These receptors came from a woman between 40 and 50 years old with acute COVID-19.

The chain has TRBV24-1 and TRBJ1-2; D gene unclear. Trimming stripped 10 bases from V and 2 bases from J, with 13 bases between. CDR1 is KGHDR and CDR2 is SFDVKD in the germline V gene. This CDR3 region has 13 residues. For the CDR3, the DNA is TGTGCCACTTCTTCCGGGGAGAACTATGGCTACACCTTC. Encoded protein: CATSSGENYGYTF.

CDR3 nucleotide sequence: TGTGCCAGCAGCCCCCTCCGGGGATTCACAGATACGCAGTATTTT. Translated: CASSPLRGFTDTQYF. V is TRBV7-9 and J is TRBJ2-3; D is perhaps TRBD2 (5 bases). V gave up 5 bases and J gave up 2 bases, with 14 bases separating them. The CDR3 covers 15 residues. Germline V gene data show CDR1 as SEHNR and CDR2 as FQNEAQ (reference sequence).

This chain connects TRBV18 to TRBJ2-7; TRBD1 agrees at 9 bases. V was clipped by 4 bases and J by 6 bases; unmatched bases: 10. The CDR3 length is 15 residues. Germline V lookup: CDR1 KGHSH, CDR2 LQKENI. The CDR3 nucleotides are TGTGCCAGCTCACACCGCCGGGACAGGGATGGCGAGCAGTACTTC. Translated, it gives CASSHRRDRDGEQYF. The whole variable domain, filled in from reference TRBV18 and TRBJ2-7, reads NAGVMQNPRHLVRRRGQEARLRCSPMKGHSHVYWYRQLPEEGLKFMVYLQKENIIDESGMPKERFSAEFPKEGPSILRIQQVVRGDSAAYFCASSHRRDRDGEQYFGPGTRLTVT.

Notes on this clone: The same CDR3 arises from other DNA sequences in this sample as well. The rearrangement links TRBV5-1 to TRBJ1-1; D call uncertain. Between the trimmed V and J ends, which lost 0 bases and 0 bases, there was a span of 6 bases. This CDR3 is 14 amino acids long. CDR1 is SGHRS, CDR2 YFSETQ, per germline. CDR3 loop: CASSLARLNTEAFF. CDR3 nucleotides: TGCGCCAGCAGCTTGGCTAGGTTGAACACTGAAGCTTTCTTT.

The V call is TRBV7-2, the J call TRBJ2-5; TRBD2 matches at 9 bases. There are 17 residues in the CDR3. The germline V gene encodes CDR1 SGHTA and CDR2 FQGNSA. V lost 8 bases and J lost 5; bases outside the gene matches: 18. This CDR3 is CASSWAGGPSNAETQYF. DNA for the CDR3: TGTGCCAGCTCTTGGGCGGGAGGGCCCAGTAACGCGGAGACCCAGTACTTC.

V is TRBV6-1 and J is TRBJ2-7; TRBD2 agrees at 10 bases. Germline lookup yields CDR1 MNHNS and CDR2 SASEGT. The CDR3 extends over 19 amino acids. J gave up 0 bases and V 0 bases, and 11 bases lay outside the gene matches. CDR3 coding DNA: TGTGCCAGCAGTGAAGCGGTACAACGGAGGACTAGCGGCTCCTACGAGCAGTACTTC. Protein: CASSEAVQRRTSGSYEQYF.

The J gene is TRBJ1-6, the V gene TRBV14; D not resolved. CDR1 SGHDN and CDR2 FVKESK come from the germline V gene. The V end was cut by 4 bases, the J end by 10 bases, with 8 bases between. CDR3 length equals 12 residues. CDR3 nucleotide sequence: TGTGCCAGCAGCCTGGGCCAGTCACCCCTCCACTTT. Amino acids: CASSLGQSPLHF. Full variable domain (missing parts from reference TRBV14 and TRBJ1-6): EAGVTQFPSHSVIEKGQTVTLRCDPISGHDNLYWYRRVMGKEIKFLLHFVKESKQDESGMPNNRFLAERTGGTYSTLKVQPAELEDSGVYFCASSLGQSPLHFGNGTRLTVT.

The chain joins TRBV6-5 to TRBJ2-7; 9 bases agree with TRBD1. The V gene end was trimmed by 5 bases and the J gene end by 6 bases; junction bases not matched to a gene: 8. This CDR3 spans 14 amino acids. Germline V gene lookup returns CDR1 MNHEY and CDR2 SVGAGI. The chain's CDR3 is CASSPGTGWFEQYF. The CDR3 DNA is TGTGCCAGCAGTCCCGGGACAGGGTGGTTCGAGCAGTACTTC.

The CDR3 region has the DNA TGCGCCAGCAGCGAAAAGACAGGCAATCAGCCCCAGCATTTT. As protein: CASSEKTGNQPQHF. V gene TRBV10-1 combines with J gene TRBJ1-5; possible D gene TRBD1, 5 bases. V dropped 6 bases and J dropped 2 bases, with 11 bases sitting between them. There are 14 residues in the CDR3. CDR1 and CDR2 from the germline V gene are WNHNN and SYGVQD (reference sequence).

V usage is TRBV28 and J usage is TRBJ1-4; 7 positions match TRBD1. The CDR3 sequence is 15 residues long. Germline CDR1 and CDR2: MDHEN and SYDVKM. J lost 3 bases, V lost 2 bases, and 3 bases had no gene match. The CDR3, as DNA: TGTGCCAGCAGTTTACCCGGACAGGCTAATGAAAAACTGTTTTTT. This gives the protein CASSLPGQANEKLFF.

The chain carries TRBV30 and TRBJ2-3, with 8 positions matching TRBD2. Germline lookup yields CDR1 GTSNPN and CDR2 SVGIG (reference sequence). The CDR3 sequence is 16 residues long. With V trimmed by 1 base and J by 3 bases, 9 bases remained unmatched. CDR3 nucleotide sequence: TGTGCCTGGAGTGGGGGCGCCAGCGGGAGTACAGATACGCAGTATTTT. Its protein is CAWSGGASGSTDTQYF.

The chain is built from TRBV4-3 and TRBJ1-6; D is uncertain. Per the germline V gene, CDR1 is LGHNA and CDR2 is YSLEER. V was clipped by 0 bases and J by 6 bases, with 15 bases between them. The CDR3 loop spans 17 amino acids. CDR3 DNA sequence: TGCGCCAGCAGCCAAGATGGTCAAGTGAGGGTTAATTCACCCCTCCACTTT. Translation: CASSQDGQVRVNSPLHF.

V gene TRBV28 combines with J gene TRBJ1-5, with D possibly matching TRBD1 (6 bases). The germline gives CDR1 MDHEN, CDR2 SYDVKM. The CDR3 totals 14 residues. Trimming took off 7 bases at V and 9 bases at J, with 19 bases between the two ends. This CDR3 is CASTHATGFLPQHF. The CDR3 region has the DNA TGTGCCAGCACCCATGCAACAGGGTTTTTGCCCCAGCATTTT.

J is TRBJ2-5 and V is TRBV5-5; a possible D gene is TRBD2 (5 bases). Deletions cut 1 base from V and 1 base from J, with 11 bases between. The germline V gene has CDR1 SGHKS and CDR2 YYEKEE (reference sequence). This CDR3 is 15 amino acids long. The CDR3 DNA sequence: TGTGCCAGCAGCTTGAATCCGGGGTCCCAAGAGACCCAGTACTTC. This gives the protein CASSLNPGSQETQYF.

This chain uses TRBV6-2 or TRBV6-3 with TRBJ2-7, with D tentatively TRBD2 (5 bases). Germline CDR1 MNHEY, CDR2 SVGEGT. V lost 2 bases to trimming and J lost 1 base, with 15 bases between them. This CDR3 has 16 amino acids. CDR3 sequence: CASSYAPGIPSYEQYV. In DNA, the CDR3 is TGTGCCAGCAGTTACGCCCCGGGGATACCTTCCTACGAGCAGTACGTC.

On this clone: Different DNA sequences within this sample yield the same CDR3. The chain is built from TRBV29-1 and TRBJ2-1; 8 bases line up with TRBD2. The CDR3 sequence is 12 residues long. CDR1 is SQVTM and CDR2 is ANQGSEA in the germline V gene. V dropped 6 bases and J dropped 9; count of bases not matched to a gene: 7. The CDR3 spells CSVELAGVEQFF. The CDR3 coding sequence is TGCAGCGTAGAGCTAGCGGGCGTTGAGCAGTTCTTC.

The gene calls are TRBV5-4 and TRBJ2-1, with a possible D match to TRBD2 (7 bases). Per germline, CDR1 SGHNT and CDR2 YYREEE (reference sequence). The CDR3 consists of 16 residues. V was trimmed by 4 bases and J by 8 bases, leaving 22 bases between them. The chain's CDR3 is CASSPTGRESVDEQFF. The CDR3 nucleotides read TGTGCCAGCAGCCCAACAGGGCGGGAGTCTGTCGATGAGCAGTTCTTC.

This clone was counted a single time. The chain joins TRBV24-1 to TRBJ2-1; TRBD2 matches 15 bases. V lost 3 bases and J lost 8; bases outside the gene matches: 4. The CDR3 extends over 16 amino acids. In germline, CDR1 is KGHDR, CDR2 SFDVKD. DNA of the CDR3: TGTGCCACCAGTGATGGGACTAGCGGGAGGTTGGATGAGCAGTTCTTC. Translated: CATSDGTSGRLDEQFF.

In DNA form, the CDR3 reads TGTGCCAGCAGTGCATCTACGATCCAGTACTTC. This encodes CASSASTIQYF. The chain is built from TRBV12-3 or TRBV12-4 and TRBJ2-7; no reliable D call. This CDR3 has 11 amino acids. The V gene lost 5 bases and the J gene lost 10 bases, with 12 bases spanning the gap.

The chain links TRBV30 to TRBJ2-3; D not resolved. V gave up 0 bases and J gave up 4 bases, with 11 bases separating them. There are 14 residues in the CDR3. Germline V gene lookup returns CDR1 GTSNPN and CDR2 SVGIG (reference sequence). CDR3 nucleotide sequence: TGTGCCTGGAGTGTACGTCGCGCGGCAGATACGCAGTATTTT. Translated: CAWSVRRAADTQYF.

The chain joins TRBV7-9 to TRBJ1-2, with 9 nucleotides matching TRBD1. The CDR3 runs 15 residues. V was clipped by 5 bases and J by 4 bases; unmatched bases: 8. Germline V lookup: CDR1 SEHNR, CDR2 FQNEAQ (reference sequence). CDR3 amino acids: CASSRDRGYGYGYTF. The CDR3 region has the DNA TGTGCCAGCAGCCGCGACAGGGGGTACGGCTATGGCTACACCTTC.

The chain recombines TRBV9 with TRBJ1-6; D gene uncertain. Germline lookup yields CDR1 SGDLS and CDR2 YYNGEE. Deletions cut 0 bases from V and 7 bases from J, with 14 bases between. CDR3 length: 16 amino acids. The CDR3 nucleotides are TGTGCCAGCAGCGTAGCTTCTTGGCGGGGAAATTCACCCCTCCACTTT. This translates into CASSVASWRGNSPLHF.

This sequence joins TRBV28 and TRBJ2-7; 8 nucleotides align to TRBD1. Trimming at V came to 5 bases and at J to 5 bases, leaving 8 bases not matched to a gene. Germline V gives CDR1 MDHEN, CDR2 SYDVKM. This CDR3 comprises 14 residues. The CDR3 loop is CASSIADREDEQYF. CDR3 in DNA: TGTGCCAGCAGTATTGCGGACAGGGAAGACGAGCAGTACTTC.

This chain uses TRBV6-5 with TRBJ2-2; no reliable D call. CDR1 and CDR2 from the germline V gene are MNHEY and SVGAGI. Trimming shortened V by 7 bases and J by 0 bases, and 9 bases separated the two germline ends. The length of the CDR3 is 14 residues. The CDR3 coding sequence is TGTGCCAGCAATCCAGGCACGAACACCGGGGAGCTGTTTTTT. Amino acids: CASNPGTNTGELFF.

The count of this clone is one. The chain recombines TRBV7-3 with TRBJ2-2; D possibly corresponds to TRBD1 (5 bases). The CDR3 has 16 amino acids. Trimming took 4 bases from V and 3 from J, leaving 15 bases between them. Germline CDR1 and CDR2: SGHTA and FQGTGA. The CDR3: CASSSSQGRDTGELFF. The CDR3 coding sequence is TGTGCCAGCAGCTCTTCGCAGGGTAGAGACACCGGGGAGCTGTTTTTT.

The chain links TRBV19 to TRBJ2-5; a weak D match, TRBD2 (5 bases). Germline assignment: CDR1 LNHDA and CDR2 SQIVND (reference sequence). The CDR3 has 14 amino acids. Trimming took 1 base from V and 5 from J, leaving 11 bases between them. The DNA for the CDR3 is TGTGCCAGTAGTATAGTGGGGAGCTCGGAGACCCAGTACTTC. Residues: CASSIVGSSETQYF.

The rearrangement joins TRBV3-1 (or the pseudogene TRBV3-2) to TRBJ1-2; TRBD1 matches at 8 bases. The CDR3 totals 14 residues. From germline, CDR1 is LGHDT and CDR2 YNNKEL (reference sequence). After removal of 3 bases from V and 6 bases from J, the junction contained 6 bases not matched to a gene. CDR3: CASSHMDRAHGYTF. The CDR3 nucleotides read TGTGCCAGCAGCCACATGGACAGGGCCCATGGCTACACCTTC.